The 10 T cell receptor beta chains below were found in one sample sequenced in a study of tumor and adjacent non-tumor tissue in lung cancer. RNA was extracted from bulk tissue without any cell sorting. More than 3 cm separated this lung sample from the edge of the tumor. A modified ARM-PCR protocol with three rounds of nested PCR amplified TCRbeta. TCRdb re-called the multiplex PCR reads with MiXCR, one entry per CDR3 protein. The sample consists of about 80,000 distinct CDR3 sequences, approximately 81% of them appearing once. The specimen was distant non-tumor lung tissue. These receptors all come from a man aged 55 to 70 with non-small cell lung cancer.

In regard to this clonotype: This may come from a read error, since a much larger clone is one base off. The chain couples TRBV20-1 to TRBJ1-2, with D possibly matching TRBD1 (6 bases). Germline V lookup: CDR1 DFQATT, CDR2 SNEGSKA (reference sequence). Trimming took 7 bases from V and 8 from J, leaving 23 bases between them. The CDR3 consists of 14 residues. The CDR3 is CSVEKARGAGGYTF. The CDR3 bases are TGCAGTGTCGAGAAAGCCAGGGGTGCGGGGGGCTACACCTTC.

The chain uses TRBV6-5 and TRBJ1-2, with D uncertain. Germline V gene data show CDR1 as MNHEY and CDR2 as SVGAGI. This CDR3 has 10 amino acids. Trimming left V 6 bases short and J 8 bases short, with 7 bases between. CDR3 sequence reads: CASSKLGYTF. In nucleotides, the CDR3 is TGTGCCAGCAGCAAACTGGGCTACACCTTC.

Details on this clonotype: Germline and junction disagree at one end, which may indicate a read error. The gene calls are TRBV6-5 and TRBJ2-6; D might be TRBD2 (5 bases). The V gene's germline CDR1 is MNHEY and CDR2 SVGAGI. The CDR3 runs to 17 residues. CDR3 region: CTSSLAGSSSGANVLTF. As DNA, the CDR3 is TGTACCAGCAGCCTAGCAGGATCCAGCTCTGGGGCCAACGTCCTGACTTTC.

Of note for this clonotype: A read error may explain this, as a much larger clone is one base away. J is TRBJ2-5 and V is TRBV6-5; D possibly corresponds to TRBD1 (5 bases). CDR3 size: 14 residues. Trimming took off 6 bases at V and 2 bases at J, with 13 bases between the two ends. The germline gives CDR1 MNHEY, CDR2 SVGAGI. The chain's CDR3 is CASSEIRAQETQYF. The CDR3 nucleotides are TGTGCCAGCAGCGAAATCAGGGCGCAAGAGACCCAGTACTTC.

This clonotype has a handful of counts. An end of the junction does not agree with germline; a read error may underlie this. This chain uses TRBV11-3 with TRBJ2-3; 7 bases line up with TRBD2. This CDR3 spans 16 amino acids. Germline-derived CDR1 and CDR2 are SGHNT and YENEEA. CDR3 amino acids: CASSLVAGRRTDTQYF. The CDR3, as DNA: TGTGCCAGCAGTTTAGTCGCCGGGAGGCGGACAGATACGCAGTATTTT. Variable domain in full (rest from reference TRBV11-3 and TRBJ2-3): EAGVVQSPRYKIIEKKQPVAFWCNPISGHNTLYWYLQNLGQGPELLIRYENEEAVDDSQLPKDRFSAERLKGVDSTLKIQPAELGDSAVYLCASSLVAGRRTDTQYFGPGTRLTVL.

Remarks on this clonotype: The germline gene is not matched at one end of the junction; a read error may be the cause. This rearrangement joins TRBV20-1 to TRBJ2-5, with TRBD1 matching over 8 bases. The V gene's germline CDR1 is DFQATT and CDR2 SNEGSKA (reference sequence). This CDR3 has 14 residues. CDR3 sequence reads: CSVGSFRGRETHYF. CDR3 DNA sequence: TGCAGTGTGGGAAGCTTCAGGGGGCGTGAGACCCACTACTTC.

Worth noting for this clonotype: Since the CDR3 does not end with the conserved phenylalanine or tryptophan, this likely comes from a read error. The chain joins TRBV29-1 to TRBJ2-2; perhaps TRBD2 as D (6 bases). Looked up from germline, CDR1 is SQVTM and CDR2 is ANQGSEA. This CDR3 region has 13 residues. Written as DNA, the CDR3 is TGCAGTGTTGTAGCCAGGAACACCGGGGGGCTGTTTATT. Encoded protein: CSVVARNTGGLFI.

About this clonotype itself: This CDR3 is missing its conserved last phenylalanine or tryptophan, likely due to a read error. CDR3 sequence reads: CAISLRGDNNSPLHL. As DNA, the CDR3 is TGTGCCATCAGCTTAAGGGGGGACAATAATTCACCCCTCCACCTT. The chain links TRBV11-2 to TRBJ1-6, with D perhaps matching TRBD1 (6 bases). Germline V CDR1 and CDR2: SGHAT, FQNNGV. The CDR3 has 15 amino acids.

This clonotype qualifies as medium-sized. The chain combines TRBV4-2 with TRBJ2-2; 9 bases fit TRBD1. Looked up from germline, CDR1 is LGHNA and CDR2 is YNFKEQ. The CDR3 runs to 15 residues. Trimming at V came to 1 base and at J to 3 bases, leaving 0 bases not matched to a gene. The CDR3 DNA is TGTGCCAGCAGCCAAGGGACAGGGGACACCGGGGAGCTGTTTTTT. It specifies CASSQGTGDTGELFF.

As regards this clonotype: One end of the junction varies from germline; a read error may be responsible. V gene TRBV10-1 combines with J gene TRBJ2-7; 10 nucleotides agree with TRBD1. Per germline, CDR1 WNHNN and CDR2 SYGVQD (reference sequence). This CDR3 has 13 residues. CDR3 residues: CASRGQGTYKQYF. The CDR3 DNA reads TGCGCCAGCAGGGGACAGGGGACATACAAGCAGTACTTT.